This T cell receptor beta chain comes out of a study of radiation and T cells in renal cell carcinoma. General study findings and limits: Without pretreatment biopsies, baseline tumor clonotype presence was undetermined.

Assay used: immunoSEQ multiplex PCR; TCRdb lists only in-frame clones, some missing. The profile shows some 64,000 clones, roughly 80% of them singletons. The germline CDR1 and CDR2 sequences are SGHNT and YENEEA. V lost 4 bases and J 4 bases, leaving 14 bases between the germline ends. The CDR3 sequence is 15 residues long. For this clone: Antigen specificity is unknown.

This sample's time point: blood 4 weeks post-SBRT, at nephrectomy. As to treatment: 15 Gy SBRT to primary tumor, nephrectomy 4 weeks later. Nephrectomy followed 15 Gy stereotactic body radiation by 4 weeks. This sample comprised blood, obtained from a patient whose treatment included radiotherapy and nephrectomy. The V gene is TRBV11-3, the J gene TRBJ2-1; the D gene is possibly TRBD1 (7 bases). The TCR originated in a man aged 55-75 years with renal cell carcinoma. The CDR3, as DNA: TGTGCCAGCAGCTCCGCGGGACAGAATTACAATGAGCAGTTCTTC. Protein sequence: CASSSAGQNYNEQFF.